Shown below are 13 T cell receptor beta chains from a single sample sequenced in a study of shared clonotypes between healthy human individuals. Generated by immunoSEQ multiplex PCR, the TCRdb table keeps only in-frame clones and is missing some. Altogether roughly 2 million clones are present, under 97% being singletons, with the ten largest covering roughly 0.13%. Sequenced material: naive CD4+ T cells sorted from blood. The subset denotes: CD45RA+ positively selected. Every receptor here comes from a man younger than 30 in good health.

The chain carries TRBV9 and TRBJ2-2; 9 nucleotides line up with TRBD1. CDR3 length: 15 amino acids. Germline-derived CDR1 and CDR2 are SGDLS and YYNGEE. Germline trimming cut 4 bases from V and 5 bases from J; bases unmatched to any gene: 6. The CDR3 region has the DNA TGTGCCAGCAGCTCGATGGACAGGGGAACCGGGGAGCTGTTTTTT. It codes for CASSSMDRGTGELFF.

The chain has TRBV18 and TRBJ1-1; 8 nucleotides align to TRBD1. The CDR3 is 14 residues long. Germline CDR1 reads KGHSH; CDR2 reads LQKENI. Trimming at V came to 6 bases and at J to 5 bases, leaving 8 bases not matched to a gene. CDR3 DNA: TGTGCCAGCTCGCTGACAGGGGACGGGACTGAAGCTTTCTTT. Translating it yields CASSLTGDGTEAFF. Based on the CDR3 plus reference TRBV18 and TRBJ1-1, the full variable domain is NAGVMQNPRHLVRRRGQEARLRCSPMKGHSHVYWYRQLPEEGLKFMVYLQKENIIDESGMPKERFSAEFPKEGPSILRIQQVVRGDSAAYFCASSLTGDGTEAFFGQGTRLTVV.

Note on this clone: This specimen includes other DNA sequences encoding the same CDR3. The rearrangement joins TRBV30 to TRBJ1-3; maybe TRBD1 (6 bases). CDR3 length: 14 amino acids. The V gene's germline CDR1 is GTSNPN and CDR2 SVGIG (reference sequence). Trimming took off 0 bases at V and 4 bases at J, with 10 bases between the two ends. For the CDR3, the DNA is TGTGCCTGGAGTGTAGGGGGGGTAGGAAACACCATATATTTT. Translated, it gives CAWSVGGVGNTIYF.

The rearrangement links TRBV2 to TRBJ2-3; 14 nucleotides match TRBD2. The CDR3 consists of 15 residues. Trimming at V came to 6 bases and at J to 4 bases, leaving 3 bases not matched to a gene. Looked up from germline, CDR1 is SNHLY and CDR2 is FYNNEI. CDR3 sequence reads: CASRGTSGGPDTQYF. The CDR3 bases are TGTGCCAGCAGGGGGACTAGCGGGGGCCCAGATACGCAGTATTTT.

This clone was picked up one time. The chain joins TRBV28 to TRBJ1-2, with TRBD1 identical over 7 bases. Per germline, CDR1 MDHEN and CDR2 SYDVKM. With V trimmed by 8 bases and J by 1 base, 16 bases remained unmatched. The CDR3 loop spans 17 amino acids. The CDR3: CASRASGTAILNYGYTF. The CDR3 nucleotides read TGTGCCAGCCGGGCGAGCGGGACAGCCATCCTTAACTATGGCTACACCTTC.

This clone came up once. This sample includes further DNA sequences coding for the same CDR3. CDR3 amino acids: CASSAQGYNSPLHF. CDR3 DNA sequence: TGTGCCAGCAGCGCACAGGGGTACAATTCACCCCTCCACTTT. The gene calls are TRBV9 and TRBJ1-6; 7 nucleotides agree with TRBD1. Unmatched junction bases numbered 4, after V lost 3 bases and J lost 7 bases. This CDR3 has 14 amino acids. Germline V CDR1 and CDR2: SGDLS, YYNGEE.

The genes are TRBV5-1 and TRBJ2-7; D could derive from TRBD1 or TRBD2 (5 bases each). The CDR3 sequence is 15 residues long. V dropped 0 bases and J dropped 2 bases, with 12 bases sitting between them. Germline values: CDR1 SGHRS, CDR2 YFSETQ. CDR3 sequence reads: CASSLGGEGTYEQYF. Written as DNA, the CDR3 is TGCGCCAGCAGCTTGGGTGGTGAGGGGACCTACGAGCAGTACTTC.

The chain uses TRBV9 and TRBJ1-2; 11 positions match TRBD1. After removal of 3 bases from V and 6 bases from J, the junction contained 4 bases not matched to a gene. The CDR3 totals 14 residues. Germline CDR1 is SGDLS and CDR2 is YYNGEE. The CDR3: CASSAGQGANGYTF. The CDR3 region has the DNA TGTGCCAGCAGCGCAGGACAGGGGGCGAATGGCTACACCTTC.

The chain carries TRBV18 and TRBJ2-2; D remains unclear. The V end was cut by 0 bases, the J end by 2 bases, with 13 bases between. Germline V gene sequence: CDR1 KGHSH, CDR2 LQKENI. The CDR3 extends over 17 amino acids. The CDR3 reads CASSPPLADKNTGELFF. In nucleotides, the CDR3 is TGTGCCAGCTCACCACCTCTGGCAGACAAAAACACCGGGGAGCTGTTTTTT.

The chain couples TRBV5-1 to TRBJ2-7; TRBD1 matches 9 bases. V shed 0 bases and J 1 base; nucleotides not matched to a gene: 5. This CDR3 is built from 16 residues. In germline, CDR1 is SGHRS, CDR2 YFSETQ. The CDR3 coding sequence is TGCGCCAGCAGCTTGGTGGGACAGGGAGGGTCCTACGAGCAGTACTTC. It specifies CASSLVGQGGSYEQYF.

This chain joins TRBV5-1 and TRBJ1-2; 7 bases are shared with TRBD1. Germline trimming cut 4 bases from V and 4 bases from J; bases unmatched to any gene: 13. Germline CDR1 and CDR2: SGHRS and YFSETQ. This CDR3 has 16 amino acids. As DNA, the CDR3 is TGCGCCAGCAGCGCAGGAGTTGGACAGGCAAGCTATGGCTACACCTTC. Protein sequence: CASSAGVGQASYGYTF. Variable domain in full (rest from reference TRBV5-1 and TRBJ1-2): KAGVTQTPRYLIKTRGQQVTLSCSPISGHRSVSWYQQTPGQGLQFLFEYFSETQRNKGNFPGRFSGRQFSNSRSEMNVSTLELGDSALYLCASSAGVGQASYGYTFGSGTRLTVV.

This chain uses TRBV7-2 with TRBJ2-5; no definite D call. Per germline, CDR1 SGHTA and CDR2 FQGNSA. V dropped 5 bases and J dropped 5 bases, with 18 bases sitting between them. CDR3 size: 15 residues. The CDR3 is CASSIPGPRRETQYF. The CDR3 region has the DNA TGTGCCAGCAGCATACCGGGCCCTAGAAGGGAGACCCAGTACTTC.

This chain uses TRBV5-1 with TRBJ2-5, with 9 bases identical to TRBD1. The CDR3 is made up of 14 amino acids. Germline lookup yields CDR1 SGHRS and CDR2 YFSETQ. J gave up 4 bases and V 2 bases, and 3 bases lay outside the gene matches. The CDR3 nucleotides are TGCGCCAGCAGCTTCGGGACAGGGCGAGAGACCCAGTACTTC. It yields the protein CASSFGTGRETQYF. The whole variable domain, filled in from reference TRBV5-1 and TRBJ2-5, reads KAGVTQTPRYLIKTRGQQVTLSCSPISGHRSVSWYQQTPGQGLQFLFEYFSETQRNKGNFPGRFSGRQFSNSRSEMNVSTLELGDSALYLCASSFGTGRETQYFGPGTRLLVL.